A single sample gave rise to the 23 T cell receptor beta chains below, sequenced in a study of shared clonotypes between healthy human individuals. Assay used: immunoSEQ multiplex PCR; TCRdb lists only in-frame clones, some missing. The sample lists about 2.4 million clones; more than 85% were seen once. The material sequenced was naive CD4+ T cells from PBMCs. Subset specified: CD45RA+ positively selected. The receptor set was obtained from a man aged 18 to 29 in good health. Some clones in this sample may be carry-over from other donors' samples.

With regard to this clone: This sample includes further DNA sequences coding for the same CDR3. V gene TRBV7-3 combines with J gene TRBJ1-2; perhaps TRBD1 as D (6 bases). The CDR3 covers 13 residues. Germline CDR1 reads SGHTA; CDR2 reads FQGTGA. V was pared by 4 bases and J by 2 bases, with 8 bases between. CDR3 sequence (DNA): TGTGCCAGCAGCTCCGGACAGAACTATGGCTACACCTTC. It translates to CASSSGQNYGYTF.

This clone is a singleton in its sample. Here the CDR3 reads CASSAAGRSRSRELFF. The CDR3 DNA follows: TGTGCCAGCAGTGCGGCGGGAAGAAGTAGGTCGAGGGAGCTGTTTTTT. The J gene is TRBJ2-2, the V gene TRBV28, with D possibly TRBD2 on 6 matching bases. CDR3 length equals 16 residues. The germline V gene encodes CDR1 MDHEN and CDR2 SYDVKM. V was cut by 5 bases and J by 9 bases, with 22 bases left in between.

The gene calls are TRBV30 and TRBJ2-3; 10 bases align to TRBD2. This CDR3 region has 14 residues. Germline V CDR1 and CDR2: GTSNPN, SVGIG (reference sequence). The J segment lost 3 bases and the V segment lost 2 bases, leaving 2 bases of the junction unmatched. The CDR3 sequence: CAWSTSGMTDTQYF. The CDR3 DNA reads as TGTGCCTGGAGTACTAGCGGGATGACAGATACGCAGTATTTT.

This chain joins TRBV10-3 and TRBJ1-6; D is unresolved. This CDR3 spans 16 amino acids. The V end lost 0 bases, the J end lost 0 bases, and 6 bases lay between the germline ends. Germline loops: CDR1 ENHRY, CDR2 SYGVKD. This CDR3 is CAISESGSSYNSPLHF. The CDR3, as DNA: TGTGCCATCAGTGAGTCGGGAAGCTCCTATAATTCACCCCTCCACTTT.

Worth noting for this clone: Other DNA sequences in the same sample also yield this CDR3. The chain carries TRBV7-3 and TRBJ2-5; 8 positions agree with TRBD1. The CDR3 spans 13 residues. The V and J ends lost 5 bases and 7 bases, in that order; junction bases with no gene match: 6. CDR1 and CDR2 (germline): SGHTA, FQGTGA. CDR3 amino acids: CASSQGQGGTQYF. The CDR3 DNA sequence: TGTGCCAGCAGCCAAGGACAGGGCGGGACCCAGTACTTC. The full variable domain, in which reference TRBV7-3 and TRBJ2-5 provide the parts outside the CDR3, is GAGVSQTPSNKVTEKGKYVELRCDPISGHTALYWYRQSLGQGPEFLIYFQGTGAADDSGLPNDRFFAVRPEGSVSTLKIQRTERGDSAVYLCASSQGQGGTQYFGPGTRLLVL.

The V gene is TRBV4-1, the J gene TRBJ1-5, with 7 bases matching TRBD1. Germline V gene lookup returns CDR1 MGHRA and CDR2 YSYEKL. This CDR3 has 16 residues. V dropped 0 bases and J dropped 6; count of bases not matched to a gene: 8. As DNA, the CDR3 is TGCGCCAGCAGCCAAGATTCACAGGGGAGAATTCAGCCCCAGCATTTT. Translating it yields CASSQDSQGRIQPQHF.

This chain uses TRBV5-1 with TRBJ1-2, with 7 bases fitting TRBD1. The CDR3 has 14 amino acids. The V gene end was trimmed by 0 bases and the J gene end by 6 bases; junction bases not matched to a gene: 5. Germline V gene data show CDR1 as SGHRS and CDR2 as YFSETQ. The DNA of the CDR3 is TGCGCCAGCAGCTTGGCACAGGGGAAGGATGGCTACACCTTC. Amino acid sequence: CASSLAQGKDGYTF.

The rearrangement uses TRBV6-5 and TRBJ2-7; weak D call: TRBD1 (6 bases). V was pared by 6 bases and J by 2 bases, with 17 bases between. The CDR3 loop spans 15 amino acids. CDR1 is MNHEY and CDR2 is SVGAGI in the germline V gene. The DNA of the CDR3 is TGTGCCAGCAGCTTGCAGGGGACGGTTACCTACGAGCAGTACTTC. Protein: CASSLQGTVTYEQYF.

The chain joins TRBV6-1 to TRBJ2-1; D is tentatively TRBD1 or TRBD2 (5 bases each). The CDR3 extends over 12 amino acids. Germline CDR1 is MNHNS and CDR2 is SASEGT. The V end was cut by 6 bases, the J end by 10 bases, with 13 bases between. The CDR3 coding sequence is TGTGCCAGCAGGTCCGGATGGGGGGAGCAGTTCTTC. Its translation is CASRSGWGEQFF.

The rearrangement uses TRBV5-1 and TRBJ1-6, with TRBD1 as a possible D gene (5 bases). The CDR3 totals 14 residues. In germline, CDR1 is SGHRS, CDR2 YFSETQ. The V end was cut by 2 bases, the J end by 9 bases, with 12 bases between. CDR3 DNA sequence: TGCGCCAGCAGCTTACAAGGGGTCGGTTCACCCCTCCACTTT. Its protein product is CASSLQGVGSPLHF.

The chain employs TRBV28 and TRBJ2-1, with 8 bases lining up with TRBD2. This CDR3 comprises 15 residues. The V gene's germline CDR1 is MDHEN and CDR2 SYDVKM. With 5 bases clipped from V and 1 base from J, the junction kept 4 bases outside the gene matches. The CDR3 coding sequence is TGTGCCAGCAGTCCCGGGGGGGGATCCTACAATGAGCAGTTCTTC. This sequence encodes CASSPGGGSYNEQFF.

In its sample, this clone was seen once. The genes are TRBV19 and TRBJ1-5; TRBD1 matches at 10 bases. There are 15 residues in the CDR3. CDR1 is LNHDA and CDR2 is SQIVND in the germline V gene (reference sequence). The ends lost 8 bases at V and 1 base at J; junction bases unmatched: 5. The CDR3 here is CASLTGGLSNQPQHF. Here the CDR3 DNA reads TGTGCCAGTTTGACAGGGGGCTTAAGCAATCAGCCCCAGCATTTT. The complete variable domain, with remaining parts taken from reference TRBV19 and TRBJ1-5, reads DGGITQSPKYLFRKEGQNVTLSCEQNLNHDAMYWYRQDPGQGLRLIYYSQIVNDFQKGDIAEGYSVSREKKESFPLTVTSAQKNPTAFYLCASLTGGLSNQPQHFGDGTRLSIL.

This clone showed up just once. The chain has TRBV5-3 and TRBJ2-1; D remains ambiguous. TRBV5-3 is known as an ORF, though its function is uncertain. V was cut by 4 bases and J by 2 bases, with 16 bases left in between. The CDR3 is 16 residues long. CDR3 amino acids: CARSPDSILAYNEQFF. The CDR3 DNA follows: TGTGCCAGAAGCCCCGACTCAATCCTCGCCTACAATGAGCAGTTCTTC.

The chain couples TRBV9 to TRBJ1-2; perhaps TRBD1 as D (5 bases). Trimming removed 0 bases from V and 8 bases from J, with 14 bases in between. The length of the CDR3 is 14 residues. Per the germline V gene, CDR1 is SGDLS and CDR2 is YYNGEE. In DNA, the CDR3 is TGTGCCAGCAGCGTAGAGGTTGGAGGGGTCGGCTACACCTTC. Its translation: CASSVEVGGVGYTF. The full variable domain, its missing parts supplied by reference TRBV9 and TRBJ1-2, is DSGVTQTPKHLITATGQRVTLRCSPRSGDLSVYWYQQSLDQGLQFLIQYYNGEERAKGNILERFSAQQFPDLHSELNLSSLELGDSALYFCASSVEVGGVGYTFGSGTRLTVV.

The gene calls are TRBV18 and TRBJ1-1; 9 bases map to TRBD1. Germline V lookup: CDR1 KGHSH, CDR2 LQKENI. The CDR3 consists of 17 residues. The J segment lost 1 base and the V segment lost 4 bases, leaving 10 bases of the junction unmatched. The CDR3: CASSRPGQGRRNTEAFF. The CDR3 DNA reads TGTGCCAGCTCACGACCGGGACAGGGAAGGCGGAACACTGAAGCTTTCTTT.

This clone showed up just a few times. Other DNA sequences in this sample translate to the same CDR3. This chain connects TRBV7-3 to TRBJ1-1; 9 bases fit TRBD1. The CDR3 consists of 14 residues. Per germline, CDR1 SGHTA and CDR2 FQGTGA. V was clipped by 3 bases and J by 2 bases; unmatched bases: 1. The CDR3 spells CASSLTGGNTEAFF. CDR3 nucleotide sequence: TGTGCCAGCAGCTTGACAGGGGGTAACACTGAAGCTTTCTTT.

The rearrangement joins TRBV7-9 to TRBJ1-6, with TRBD1 matching 7 bases. Per the germline V gene, CDR1 is SEHNR and CDR2 is FQNEAQ (reference sequence). CDR3 length: 12 residues. V lost 6 bases and J lost 11; bases outside the gene matches: 4. The CDR3 DNA reads as TGTGCCAGCAGTCACACAGGGGCACCCCTCCACTTT. Translation: CASSHTGAPLHF.

The rearrangement links TRBV7-8 to TRBJ2-7, with 7 positions matching TRBD2. The germline V gene has CDR1 SGHVS and CDR2 FQNEAQ. J was trimmed by 2 bases and V by 5 bases; bases with no gene match: 12. This CDR3 has 16 residues. CDR3 loop: CASSPRRVGRAYEQYF. Written as DNA, the CDR3 is TGTGCCAGCAGCCCTCGGAGGGTAGGGAGGGCCTACGAGCAGTACTTC.

V usage is TRBV28 and J usage is TRBJ1-1; D may be TRBD1 (5 bases). Trimming cost V 3 bases and J 7 bases, with 15 bases left between them. There are 14 residues in the CDR3. Germline V gene data show CDR1 as MDHEN and CDR2 as SYDVKM. CDR3 amino acids: CASSLSDTIVEAFF. CDR3 DNA sequence: TGTGCCAGCAGTTTGTCGGACACCATAGTTGAAGCTTTCTTT.

Worth noting for this clone: The sample has other DNA sequences that encode this CDR3 too. The genes are TRBV5-1 and TRBJ1-3; no reliable D call. This CDR3 contains 14 residues. Between the trimmed V and J ends, which lost 1 base and 0 bases, there was a span of 5 bases. CDR1 is SGHRS, CDR2 YFSETQ, per germline. CDR3 nucleotide sequence: TGCGCCAGCAGCTTGCCGGGCTCTGGAAACACCATATATTTT. It yields the protein CASSLPGSGNTIYF.

This clone was detected once. This chain connects TRBV5-1 to TRBJ2-7; D is perhaps TRBD1 (6 bases). Germline CDR1 reads SGHRS; CDR2 reads YFSETQ. V lost 4 bases to trimming and J lost 5 bases, with 13 bases between them. The CDR3 totals 13 residues. The CDR3, as DNA: TGCGCCAGCAGCACACAGGGTTCGGACGAGCAGTACTTC. It specifies CASSTQGSDEQYF.

The V call is TRBV28, the J call TRBJ2-1; 10 bases agree with TRBD2. Germline lookup yields CDR1 MDHEN and CDR2 SYDVKM. The CDR3 sequence is 15 residues long. Trimming took 5 bases from V and 1 from J; bases not matched to a gene: 2. The CDR3 reads CASSQAGGSYNEQFF. CDR3 DNA sequence: TGTGCCAGCAGTCAAGCGGGAGGGTCCTACAATGAGCAGTTCTTC.

This rearrangement joins TRBV29-1 to TRBJ1-1, with D possibly TRBD1 on 6 matching bases. Germline V gene lookup returns CDR1 SQVTM and CDR2 ANQGSEA. The germline V and J ends were trimmed by 7 bases and 6 bases, with 18 bases remaining between them. The CDR3 loop spans 13 amino acids. The CDR3 region has the DNA TGCAGCGCCCTAACCCCAGGGGTCGCTGAAGCTTTCTTT. It encodes CSALTPGVAEAFF.